The 20 T cell receptor beta chains given below trace back to one sample, sequenced in a study of cytomegalovirus exposure and HLA in healthy donors. PCR used 60 Vbeta primers and 13 Jbeta primers. Profiled with immunoSEQ multiplex PCR; TCRdb holds only in-frame clones, not every one. This repertoire shows some 200,000 clones, about 76% found once; its top ten account for roughly 0.4%. Sequencing was carried out using PBMCs. These receptors were taken from a male donor in good health and CMV-seropositive.

The chain recombines TRBV7-2 with TRBJ2-5; the D is unclear. The germline V gene has CDR1 SGHTA and CDR2 FQGNSA. The CDR3 loop spans 13 amino acids. Deletions cut 5 bases from V and 2 bases from J, with 9 bases between. Here the CDR3 reads CASSNGPQETQYF. The CDR3 DNA follows: TGTGCCAGCAGCAATGGGCCACAAGAGACCCAGTACTTC.

The chain combines TRBV7-2 with TRBJ2-5; D is uncertain. There are 11 residues in the CDR3. The V end lost 8 bases, the J end lost 4 bases, and 8 bases lay between the germline ends. From germline, CDR1 is SGHTA and CDR2 FQGNSA. In DNA form, the CDR3 reads TGTGCCAGCCGGCGGTCAGAGACCCAGTACTTC. Translated, it gives CASRRSETQYF.

The chain joins TRBV7-3 to TRBJ2-1, with D maybe TRBD2 (5 bases). Germline assignment: CDR1 SGHTA and CDR2 FQGTGA. This CDR3 is built from 16 residues. The ends were cut back, 1 base at V and 7 bases at J, with 17 bases in the middle. CDR3 DNA: TGTGCCAGCAGCTTAAAACACCCCCGGGATTGGAATGAGCAGTTCTTC. Amino acids: CASSLKHPRDWNEQFF.

The rearrangement uses TRBV30 and TRBJ2-1; D might be TRBD2 (5 bases). In germline, CDR1 is GTSNPN, CDR2 SVGIG (reference sequence). The germline V and J ends were trimmed by 4 bases and 8 bases, with 9 bases remaining between them. CDR3 size: 11 residues. CDR3 in DNA: TGTGCCTGGAAGGGAGCATATGAGCAGTTCTTC. Protein sequence: CAWKGAYEQFF.

J is TRBJ2-3 and V is TRBV5-1; possible D gene TRBD2, 5 bases. The germline V gene encodes CDR1 SGHRS and CDR2 YFSETQ. With 1 base removed from V and 1 base from J, the gap between germline ends came to 13 bases. This CDR3 spans 16 amino acids. CDR3 DNA sequence: TGCGCCAGCAGCTTGACCGCGGTCGGGGGCACAGATACGCAGTATTTT. Encoded protein: CASSLTAVGGTDTQYF.

This rearrangement joins TRBV28 to TRBJ1-1; D may be TRBD1 (6 bases). Trimming removed 7 bases from V and 0 bases from J, with 15 bases in between. Germline V gene data show CDR1 as MDHEN and CDR2 as SYDVKM. The CDR3 has 15 amino acids. The CDR3 sequence: CASTTGGTLNTEAFF. The CDR3 DNA sequence: TGTGCCAGCACTACGGGGGGGACACTGAACACTGAAGCTTTCTTT.

CDR3 in DNA: TGTGCCAGCAGGGCAAGCGGGGAGAACACAGATACGCAGTATTTT. It translates to CASRASGENTDTQYF. This chain links TRBV2 with TRBJ2-3, with 7 bases fitting TRBD2. Germline V gene lookup returns CDR1 SNHLY and CDR2 FYNNEI. The CDR3 loop spans 15 amino acids. V lost 6 bases and J lost 2; bases outside the gene matches: 8. Full variable domain (remainder filled in from reference TRBV2 and TRBJ2-3): EPEVTQTPSHQVTQMGQEVILRCVPISNHLYFYWYRQILGQKVEFLVSFYNNEISEKSEIFDDQFSVERPDGSNFTLKIRSTKLEDSAMYFCASRASGENTDTQYFGPGTRLTVL.

The CDR3 sequence: CASSLYDRDKDEQYF. Here the CDR3 DNA reads TGTGCCAGCAGCCTTTACGACCGGGACAAAGACGAGCAGTACTTC. The chain is built from TRBV4-2 and TRBJ2-7; weak D call: TRBD1 (6 bases). Trimming left V 4 bases short and J 5 bases short, with 18 bases between. CDR1 and CDR2 (germline): LGHNA, YNFKEQ. This CDR3 comprises 15 residues.

The chain couples TRBV11-3 to TRBJ2-1, with TRBD2 matching 10 bases. V gave up 5 bases and J gave up 2 bases; unmatched junction bases: 3. Germline V CDR1 and CDR2: SGHNT, YENEEA. This CDR3 contains 15 residues. CDR3 region: CASSVSGGAYNEQFF. DNA for the CDR3: TGTGCCAGCAGCGTAAGCGGGGGGGCCTACAATGAGCAGTTCTTC.

V gene TRBV19 combines with J gene TRBJ2-1; D gene unclear. Trimming shortened V by 2 bases and J by 0 bases, and 8 bases separated the two germline ends. Germline assignment: CDR1 LNHDA and CDR2 SQIVND (reference sequence). The length of the CDR3 is 15 residues. Written as DNA, the CDR3 is TGTGCCAGTAGTATAATACAGAGCTCCTACAATGAGCAGTTCTTC. Translated: CASSIIQSSYNEQFF. The entire variable domain, with the rest obtained from reference TRBV19 and TRBJ2-1, is as follows: DGGITQSPKYLFRKEGQNVTLSCEQNLNHDAMYWYRQDPGQGLRLIYYSQIVNDFQKGDIAEGYSVSREKKESFPLTVTSAQKNPTAFYLCASSIIQSSYNEQFFGPGTRLTVL.

The rearrangement links TRBV28 to TRBJ1-5; D uncertain. V lost 0 bases, J lost 1 base, and 10 bases lay in between. The CDR3 runs to 16 residues. Germline V lookup: CDR1 MDHEN, CDR2 SYDVKM. DNA for the CDR3: TGTGCCAGCAGTTTATGGACGGAGCGGAGCAATCAGCCCCAGCATTTT. It is translated as CASSLWTERSNQPQHF. Drawing the rest from reference TRBV28 and TRBJ1-5, the complete variable domain is DVKVTQSSRYLVKRTGEKVFLECVQDMDHENMFWYRQDPGLGLRLIYFSYDVKMKEKGDIPEGYSVSREKKERFSLILESASTNQTSMYLCASSLWTERSNQPQHFGDGTRLSIL.

The chain joins TRBV7-3 to TRBJ2-1; weak D call: TRBD1 (6 bases). The length of the CDR3 is 16 residues. In germline, CDR1 is SGHTA, CDR2 FQGTGA. Trimming removed 2 bases from V and 5 bases from J, with 16 bases in between. The DNA for the CDR3 is TGTGCCAGCAGCTTACCCCCCGAGGGGGTTAACAATGAGCAGTTCTTC. Its protein is CASSLPPEGVNNEQFF.

This chain connects TRBV7-2 to TRBJ2-6, with D maybe TRBD1 (5 bases). Germline CDR1 SGHTA, CDR2 FQGNSA. The V gene lost 0 bases and the J gene lost 4 bases, with 13 bases spanning the gap. This CDR3 region has 17 residues. The CDR3 bases are TGTGCCAGCAGCTTAGCCCCAGGGCGATACGGGGCCAACGTCCTGACTTTC. Protein: CASSLAPGRYGANVLTF.

The chain has TRBV5-4 and TRBJ2-1, with TRBD2 identical over 8 bases. The germline CDR1 and CDR2 sequences are SGHNT and YYREEE (reference sequence). V was clipped by 4 bases and J by 7 bases; unmatched bases: 10. This CDR3 region has 15 residues. The DNA of the CDR3 is TGTGCCAGCAGCGCCTCCGGGACTAGGGGGAATGAGCAGTTCTTC. This encodes CASSASGTRGNEQFF. Looking up the rest from reference TRBV5-4 and TRBJ2-1 gives the full variable domain: ETGVTQSPTHLIKTRGQQVTLRCSSQSGHNTVSWYQQALGQGPQFIFQYYREEENGRGNFPPRFSGLQFPNYSSELNVNALELDDSALYLCASSASGTRGNEQFFGPGTRLTVL.

J is TRBJ2-1 and V is TRBV4-1; TRBD2 matches 10 bases. Trimming took 7 bases from V and 2 from J; bases not matched to a gene: 5. The CDR3 totals 15 residues. In germline, CDR1 is MGHRA, CDR2 YSYEKL. CDR3 coding DNA: TGCGCCAGCACCACTACTAGCGGGGCCTACAATGAGCAGTTCTTC. Its translation is CASTTTSGAYNEQFF.

In the case of this clone: Other DNA sequences within the sample encode an identical CDR3. The V call is TRBV5-4, the J call TRBJ2-5, with TRBD1 matching 7 bases. V shed 4 bases and J 7 bases; nucleotides not matched to a gene: 19. The CDR3 extends over 17 amino acids. Germline CDR1 reads SGHNT; CDR2 reads YYREEE (reference sequence). This chain's CDR3 is CASSQITGTGVLVTQYF. DNA of the CDR3: TGTGCCAGCAGCCAGATTACCGGAACAGGGGTCCTGGTGACCCAGTACTTC.

The chain uses TRBV5-1 and TRBJ2-5, with 10 bases matching TRBD2. The V gene's germline CDR1 is SGHRS and CDR2 YFSETQ. The trim removed 3 bases at V and 5 bases at J, leaving 13 bases unmatched. The CDR3 loop spans 17 amino acids. The CDR3 here is CASSWDLAGARSETQYF. CDR3 in DNA: TGCGCCAGCAGCTGGGACCTAGCGGGGGCCCGTTCCGAGACCCAGTACTTC.

In its sample, this clone was seen once. The chain links TRBV5-1 to TRBJ2-5; 7 nucleotides line up with TRBD2. Germline V gene lookup returns CDR1 SGHRS and CDR2 YFSETQ. The junction had 7 bases not matched to a gene; V was cut back by 4 bases and J by 1 base. CDR3 length: 15 residues. DNA for the CDR3: TGCGCCAGCAGCCGATCCCTAGCGGTCCAAGAGACCCAGTACTTC. It codes for CASSRSLAVQETQYF.

The genes are TRBV25-1 and TRBJ2-5; TRBD2 might be the D (5 bases). The V and J ends lost 2 bases and 4 bases respectively, with 11 bases between them. The CDR3 totals 14 residues. CDR1 is MGHDK, CDR2 SYGVNS, per germline. In nucleotides, the CDR3 is TGTGCCAGCAGTGAAAAGCCACGGGGAGAGACCCAGTACTTC. It codes for CASSEKPRGETQYF.

This clone was seen a single time. The chain is built from TRBV27 and TRBJ1-6, with D maybe TRBD1 (6 bases). V was shortened by 7 bases and J by 7 bases, with 26 bases between the two germline ends. The CDR3 is 18 amino acids. In germline, CDR1 is MNHEY, CDR2 SMNVEV (reference sequence). This CDR3 reads CASTFSGPGGARNSPLHF. Here the CDR3 DNA reads TGTGCCAGCACCTTCTCAGGGCCGGGGGGCGCGAGGAATTCACCCCTCCACTTT.